Presented here are 15 T cell receptor beta chains from one specimen sequenced in a study of blood T cell repertoires in COVID-19. Profiling relied on immunoSEQ multiplex PCR, and the TCRdb table lists in-frame clones only, not all of them. The data contain a few hundred thousand clones, roughly 85% of them seen just once; the ten biggest clones take up roughly 3.9%. The sequencing sample was made of peripheral blood. The source is a woman under 30 with acute or convalescent COVID-19.

This chain joins TRBV5-1 and TRBJ2-4; 16 bases fit TRBD2. CDR1 and CDR2 (germline): SGHRS, YFSETQ. Trimming took 4 bases from V and 0 from J; bases not matched to a gene: 7. The CDR3 totals 19 residues. CDR3 nucleotide sequence: TGCGCCAGCAGCCAGCTAGGGACTAGCGGGGGGGGAGCCAAAAACATTCAGTACTTC. It yields the protein CASSQLGTSGGGAKNIQYF.

The V call is TRBV27, the J call TRBJ1-2, with TRBD1 identical over 8 bases. In germline, CDR1 is MNHEY, CDR2 SMNVEV (reference sequence). The CDR3 runs 14 residues. The V gene end was trimmed by 5 bases and the J gene end by 4 bases; junction bases not matched to a gene: 6. Here the CDR3 DNA reads TGTGCCAGCAGTCCGGACAGGGTCCTCTATGGCTACACCTTC. It specifies CASSPDRVLYGYTF.

The V and J genes are TRBV9 and TRBJ2-2, with 10 bases matching TRBD2. The germline CDR1 and CDR2 sequences are SGDLS and YYNGEE. This CDR3 region has 15 residues. Losses at the gene ends were 3 bases for V and 5 bases for J; bases not matched to a gene: 4. The CDR3 DNA is TGTGCCAGCAGCGACAGCGGGAGGGCGACCGGGGAGCTGTTTTTT. Its protein is CASSDSGRATGELFF.

This clone turned up a few times. The chain is built from TRBV11-2 and TRBJ2-2; 11 bases line up with TRBD2. The CDR3 covers 18 residues. The germline CDR1 and CDR2 sequences are SGHAT and FQNNGV. Unmatched junction bases numbered 8, after V lost 1 base and J lost 4 bases. The CDR3, as DNA: TGTGCCAGCAGCTTAGCGGCCGGGACTAGCGGACCCACCGGGGAGCTGTTTTTT. Translated, it gives CASSLAAGTSGPTGELFF.

Only a few counts were recorded for this clone. The chain recombines TRBV5-1 with TRBJ2-7, with D possibly TRBD2 on 6 matching bases. Germline assignment: CDR1 SGHRS and CDR2 YFSETQ. With 4 bases removed from V and 4 bases from J, the gap between germline ends came to 18 bases. CDR3 size: 15 residues. The CDR3 is CASSPSRAGVYEQYF. CDR3 nucleotides: TGCGCCAGCAGCCCCTCGCGAGCGGGCGTTTACGAGCAGTACTTC.

V gene TRBV10-3 combines with J gene TRBJ2-7; 9 bases line up with TRBD2. Germline CDR1 is ENHRY and CDR2 is SYGVKD. There are 16 residues in the CDR3. V was pared by 4 bases and J by 2 bases, with 9 bases of the junction left unmatched. The CDR3 bases are TGTGCCATCAGTGGAACGGTGGGCGGGAGGGCCTACGAGCAGTACTTC. Translation: CAISGTVGGRAYEQYF.

The rearrangement joins TRBV21-1 to TRBJ2-7; TRBD1, the table's D call, lacks a check against the DNA. TRBV21-1 is described as a pseudogene. This CDR3 contains 16 residues. The CDR3 here is CASSKETDRCTYEQYF. The CDR3 coding sequence is TGTGCCAGCAGCAAAGAGACGGACAGGTGCACCTACGAGCAGTACTTC.

The CDR3 DNA reads as TGTGCCAGCAGCTTTGGGACAGGGGGGCATGAAGCTTTCTTT. Its translation: CASSFGTGGHEAFF. The J gene is TRBJ1-1, the V gene TRBV5-6, with 11 bases identical to TRBD1. This CDR3 has 14 amino acids. The ends lost 2 bases at V and 7 bases at J; junction bases unmatched: 4. Germline-derived CDR1 and CDR2 are SGHDT and YYEEEE.

This chain links TRBV12-3 or TRBV12-4 with TRBJ2-7; maybe TRBD1 (6 bases). V lost 6 bases and J lost 4, with 13 bases in between. This CDR3 region has 13 residues. The CDR3 is CASSRGQNYEQYF. The CDR3 nucleotides read TGTGCCAGCAGCCGAGGACAGAATTACGAGCAGTACTTC.

A single count supports this clone. The genes are TRBV24-1 and TRBJ2-3; tentative D call: TRBD2 (5 bases). CDR1 KGHDR and CDR2 SFDVKD come from the germline V gene. The CDR3 runs to 16 residues. Trimming stripped 5 bases from V and 4 bases from J, with 18 bases between. The CDR3 coding sequence is TGTGCCACCAGTGTCGATGGGATAGAGGGTGCAGATACGCAGTATTTT. The encoded protein is CATSVDGIEGADTQYF.

In its sample, this clone was seen a few times. The CDR3 DNA reads as TGTGCCACCAGCAGAGACCGACAGGGCTACGAGCAGTACTTC. It yields the protein CATSRDRQGYEQYF. The chain recombines TRBV15 with TRBJ2-7; the match to TRBD1 covers 7 bases. CDR3 length: 14 amino acids. The V gene end was trimmed by 0 bases and the J gene end by 3 bases; junction bases not matched to a gene: 2. Germline V gene lookup returns CDR1 LNHNV and CDR2 YYDKDF (reference sequence).

Written as DNA, the CDR3 is TGTGCCAGCAGTCCCACAGGGTATGGTCAGCCCCAGCATTTT. Amino acid sequence: CASSPTGYGQPQHF. The rearrangement links TRBV28 to TRBJ1-5; weak D call: TRBD1 (6 bases). Germline V gene sequence: CDR1 MDHEN, CDR2 SYDVKM. Trimming removed 5 bases at V and 6 bases at J, with 14 bases between. There are 14 residues in the CDR3. The complete variable domain, with remaining parts taken from reference TRBV28 and TRBJ1-5, reads DVKVTQSSRYLVKRTGEKVFLECVQDMDHENMFWYRQDPGLGLRLIYFSYDVKMKEKGDIPEGYSVSREKKERFSLILESASTNQTSMYLCASSPTGYGQPQHFGDGTRLSIL.

The V and J genes are TRBV11-2 and TRBJ1-3; no clear D gene. CDR1 SGHAT and CDR2 FQNNGV come from the germline V gene. V lost 2 bases, J lost 3 bases, and 8 bases lay in between. The CDR3 has 14 residues. The CDR3 is CASSLRQDGNTIYF. Here the CDR3 DNA reads TGTGCCAGCAGCTTACGGCAGGATGGAAACACCATATATTTT.

This clone was seen just once. The rearrangement uses TRBV5-1 and TRBJ1-4; 9 bases agree with TRBD1. This CDR3 contains 15 residues. With V trimmed by 2 bases and J by 3 bases, 2 bases remained unmatched. Germline CDR1 SGHRS, CDR2 YFSETQ. The CDR3 bases are TGCGCCAGCAGCTTACAGGGGGCAGCTAATGAAAAACTGTTTTTT. Translated: CASSLQGAANEKLFF.

The V call is TRBV9, the J call TRBJ1-5; 8 nucleotides match TRBD1. Germline V gene lookup returns CDR1 SGDLS and CDR2 YYNGEE. The ends lost 3 bases at V and 7 bases at J; junction bases unmatched: 6. The CDR3 spans 14 residues. CDR3 nucleotides: TGTGCCAGCAGCGGAACAGGGGGAGCGCAGCCCCAGCATTTT. It codes for CASSGTGGAQPQHF.